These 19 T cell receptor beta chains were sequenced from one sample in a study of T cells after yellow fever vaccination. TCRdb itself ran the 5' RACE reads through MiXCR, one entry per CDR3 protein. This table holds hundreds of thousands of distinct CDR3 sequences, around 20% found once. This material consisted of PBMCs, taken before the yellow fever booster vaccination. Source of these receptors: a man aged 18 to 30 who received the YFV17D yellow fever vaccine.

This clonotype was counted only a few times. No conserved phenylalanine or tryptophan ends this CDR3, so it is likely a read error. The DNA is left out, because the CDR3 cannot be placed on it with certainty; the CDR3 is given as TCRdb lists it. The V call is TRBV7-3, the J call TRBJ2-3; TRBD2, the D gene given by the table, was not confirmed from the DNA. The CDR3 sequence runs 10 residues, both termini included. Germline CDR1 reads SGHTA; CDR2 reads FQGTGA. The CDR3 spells CASSLTSGGV.

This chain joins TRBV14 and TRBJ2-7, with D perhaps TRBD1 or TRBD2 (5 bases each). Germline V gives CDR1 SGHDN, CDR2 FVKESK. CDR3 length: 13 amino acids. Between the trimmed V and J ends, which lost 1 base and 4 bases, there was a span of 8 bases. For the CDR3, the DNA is TGTGCCAGCAGCCAAGGTTGGGGGTACGAGCAGTACTTC. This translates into CASSQGWGYEQYF.

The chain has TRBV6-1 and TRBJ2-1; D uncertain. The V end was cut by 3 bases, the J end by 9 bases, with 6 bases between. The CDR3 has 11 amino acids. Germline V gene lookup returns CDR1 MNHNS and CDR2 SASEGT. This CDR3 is CASSDWSEQFF. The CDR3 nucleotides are TGTGCCAGCAGTGATTGGAGTGAGCAGTTCTTC.

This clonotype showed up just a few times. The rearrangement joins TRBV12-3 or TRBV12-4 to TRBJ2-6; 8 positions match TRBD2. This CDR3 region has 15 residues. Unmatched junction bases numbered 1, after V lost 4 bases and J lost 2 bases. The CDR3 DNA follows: TGTGCCAGCAGTTCACTAGCGGCTGGGGCCAACGTCCTGACTTTC. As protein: CASSSLAAGANVLTF.

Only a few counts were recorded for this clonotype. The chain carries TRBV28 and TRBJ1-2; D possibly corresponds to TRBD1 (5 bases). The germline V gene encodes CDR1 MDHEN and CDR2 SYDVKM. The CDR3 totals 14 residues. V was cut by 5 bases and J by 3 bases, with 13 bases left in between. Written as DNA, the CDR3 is TGTGCCAGCAGTAAATCAGGGTTTGACTATGGCTACACCTTC. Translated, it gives CASSKSGFDYGYTF.

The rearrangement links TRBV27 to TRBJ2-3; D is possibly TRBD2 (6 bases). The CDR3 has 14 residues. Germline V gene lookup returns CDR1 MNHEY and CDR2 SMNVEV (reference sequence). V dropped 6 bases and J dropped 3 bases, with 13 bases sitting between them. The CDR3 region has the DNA TGTGCCAGCAGACCTGGGGGGTCGACAGATACGCAGTATTTT. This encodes CASRPGGSTDTQYF.

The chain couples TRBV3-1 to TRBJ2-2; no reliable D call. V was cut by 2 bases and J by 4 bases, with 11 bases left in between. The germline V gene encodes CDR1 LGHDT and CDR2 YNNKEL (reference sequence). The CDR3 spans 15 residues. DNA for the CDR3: TGTGCCAGCAGCCAATTGGGGTCCATCACCGGGGAGCTGTTTTTT. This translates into CASSQLGSITGELFF.

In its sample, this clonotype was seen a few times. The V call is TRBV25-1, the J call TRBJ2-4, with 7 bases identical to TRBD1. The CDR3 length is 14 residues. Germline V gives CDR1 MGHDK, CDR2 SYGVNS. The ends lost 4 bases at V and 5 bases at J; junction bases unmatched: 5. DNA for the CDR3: TGTGCCAGCAGTGCTCCCGGGACAGAAAACATTCAGTACTTC. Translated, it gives CASSAPGTENIQYF.

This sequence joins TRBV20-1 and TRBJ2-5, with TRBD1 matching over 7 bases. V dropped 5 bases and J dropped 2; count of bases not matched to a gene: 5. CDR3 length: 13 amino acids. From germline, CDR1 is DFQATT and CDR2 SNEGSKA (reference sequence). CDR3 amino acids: CSAPRQGQETQYF. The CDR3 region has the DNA TGCAGTGCTCCGCGACAGGGACAAGAGACCCAGTACTTC.

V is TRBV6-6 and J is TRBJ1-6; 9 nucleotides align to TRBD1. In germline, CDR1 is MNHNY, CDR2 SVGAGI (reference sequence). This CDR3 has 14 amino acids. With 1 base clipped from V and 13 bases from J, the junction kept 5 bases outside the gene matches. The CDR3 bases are TGTGCCAGCAGTTACTACAGGGGGCAGGGGCCCCTCCACTTT. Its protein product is CASSYYRGQGPLHF.

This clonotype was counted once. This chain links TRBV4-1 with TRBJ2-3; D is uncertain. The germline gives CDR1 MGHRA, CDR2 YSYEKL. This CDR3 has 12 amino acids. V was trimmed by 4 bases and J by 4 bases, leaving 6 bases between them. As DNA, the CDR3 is TGCGCCAGCAGCCGAAGTCCAGATACGCAGTATTTT. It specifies CASSRSPDTQYF.

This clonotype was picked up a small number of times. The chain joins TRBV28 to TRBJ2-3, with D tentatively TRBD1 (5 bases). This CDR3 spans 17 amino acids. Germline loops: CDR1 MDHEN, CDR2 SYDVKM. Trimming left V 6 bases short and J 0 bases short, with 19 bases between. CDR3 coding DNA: TGTGCCAGCAGCCCATCTTATAGGGGCGTAAGCACAGATACGCAGTATTTT. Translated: CASSPSYRGVSTDTQYF. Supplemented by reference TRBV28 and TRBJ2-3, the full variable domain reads DVKVTQSSRYLVKRTGEKVFLECVQDMDHENMFWYRQDPGLGLRLIYFSYDVKMKEKGDIPEGYSVSREKKERFSLILESASTNQTSMYLCASSPSYRGVSTDTQYFGPGTRLTVL.

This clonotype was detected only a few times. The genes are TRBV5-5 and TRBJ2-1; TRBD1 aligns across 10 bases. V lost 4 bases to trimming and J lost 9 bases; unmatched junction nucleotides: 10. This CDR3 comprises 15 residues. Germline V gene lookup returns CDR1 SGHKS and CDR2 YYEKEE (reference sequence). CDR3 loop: CASSLRGTGASEQFF. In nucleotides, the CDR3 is TGTGCCAGCAGCCTCCGGGGGACAGGGGCGAGTGAGCAGTTCTTC.

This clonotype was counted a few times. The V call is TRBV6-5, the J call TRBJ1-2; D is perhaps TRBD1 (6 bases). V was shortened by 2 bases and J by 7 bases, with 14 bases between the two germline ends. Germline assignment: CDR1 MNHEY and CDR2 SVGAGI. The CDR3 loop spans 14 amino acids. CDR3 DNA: TGTGCCAGCAGTTACGAGTCCGGGACAACTGGCTACACCTTC. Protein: CASSYESGTTGYTF.

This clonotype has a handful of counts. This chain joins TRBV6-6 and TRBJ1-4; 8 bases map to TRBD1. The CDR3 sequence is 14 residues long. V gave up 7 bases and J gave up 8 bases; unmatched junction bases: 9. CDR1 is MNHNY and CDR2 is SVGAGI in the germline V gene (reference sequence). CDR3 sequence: CASTIQGAREKLFF. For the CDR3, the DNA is TGTGCCAGCACCATCCAGGGGGCTCGGGAAAAACTGTTTTTT.

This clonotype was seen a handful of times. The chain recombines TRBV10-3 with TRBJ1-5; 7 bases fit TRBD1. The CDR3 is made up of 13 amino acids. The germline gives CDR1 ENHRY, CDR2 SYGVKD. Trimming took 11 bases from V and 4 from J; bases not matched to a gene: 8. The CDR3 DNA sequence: TGTGCCTCACACGGGACAGATAATCAGCCCCAGCATTTT. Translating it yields CASHGTDNQPQHF.

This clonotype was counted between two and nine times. The CDR3 sequence is CASSPLTGAPQETQYF. Here the CDR3 DNA reads TGCGCCAGCAGCCCCCTGACAGGGGCACCTCAAGAGACCCAGTACTTC. The chain is built from TRBV5-1 and TRBJ2-5; 8 nucleotides agree with TRBD1. CDR1 is SGHRS, CDR2 YFSETQ, per germline. CDR3 size: 16 residues. V shed 4 bases, J shed 2 bases, and the junction held 10 bases outside the gene matches.

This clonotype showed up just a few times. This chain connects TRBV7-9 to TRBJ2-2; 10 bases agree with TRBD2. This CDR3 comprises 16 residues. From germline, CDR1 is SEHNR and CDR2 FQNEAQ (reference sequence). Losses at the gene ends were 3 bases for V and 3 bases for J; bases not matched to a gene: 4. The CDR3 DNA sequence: TGTGCCAGCAGCTTCTGGACTAGCGGTGACACCGGGGAGCTGTTTTTT. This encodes CASSFWTSGDTGELFF.

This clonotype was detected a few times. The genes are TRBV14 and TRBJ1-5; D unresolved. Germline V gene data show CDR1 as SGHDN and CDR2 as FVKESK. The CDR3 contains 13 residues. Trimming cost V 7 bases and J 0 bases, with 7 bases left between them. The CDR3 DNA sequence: TGTGCCAGCATTCCATATAGCAATCAGCCCCAGCATTTT. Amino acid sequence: CASIPYSNQPQHF.